These 5 T cell receptor beta chains came from one sample sequenced in a study of T cells in Graves' hyperthyroidism and ophthalmopathy. Researchers amplified the TCR beta CDR3 regions from RNA transcripts. HTBI primers were used for first-round RT-PCR of the TCR CDR3. Each CDR3 protein is one row after TCRdb ran MiXCR on the multiplex PCR reads. The sample carries 800,000 or so distinct CDR3 sequences, 38% recorded once. The sequencing sample was made of blood. Receptor source: a man younger than 35 with Graves' hyperthyroidism.

The chain has TRBV20-1 and TRBJ1-1, with 8 nucleotides matching TRBD1. This CDR3 region has 11 residues. The germline CDR1 and CDR2 sequences are DFQATT and SNEGSKA (reference sequence). V was pared by 3 bases and J by 9 bases, with 3 bases of the junction left unmatched. CDR3 region: CSARRQGQAFF. In nucleotides, the CDR3 is TGCAGTGCTAGGAGACAGGGGCAAGCTTTCTTT.

This clonotype was seen a handful of times. The J gene is TRBJ2-7, the V gene TRBV20-1; D gene unclear. Germline CDR1 and CDR2: DFQATT and SNEGSKA (reference sequence). Trimming removed 1 base at V and 1 base at J, with 11 bases between. The CDR3 is 14 residues long. The DNA for the CDR3 is TGCAGTGCTAGAGTGGCTAGACGATCCTACGAGCAGTACTTC. As protein: CSARVARRSYEQYF.

This clonotype occurred many times. The CDR3 DNA follows: TGTGCCAGTAGTAGACAGGTTGGGGACACTGAAGCTTTCTTT. This gives the protein CASSRQVGDTEAFF. The chain employs TRBV19 and TRBJ1-1, with a possible D match to TRBD1 (6 bases). The CDR3 totals 14 residues. Germline V gene data show CDR1 as LNHDA and CDR2 as SQIVND (reference sequence). The V gene lost 4 bases and the J gene lost 3 bases, with 12 bases spanning the gap.

This sequence joins TRBV9 and TRBJ1-1; TRBD1 matches at 7 bases. Germline V lookup: CDR1 SGDLS, CDR2 YYNGEE. With V trimmed by 2 bases and J by 6 bases, 10 bases remained unmatched. The CDR3 loop spans 15 amino acids. CDR3 DNA sequence: TGTGCCAGCAGCGTCGGTCCCGGGACAGTGGCTGAAGCTTTCTTT. This gives the protein CASSVGPGTVAEAFF.

The table lists this clonotype with a count of one. The chain recombines TRBV29-1 with TRBJ2-2, with a weak D call TRBD2 (6 bases). This CDR3 is 13 amino acids long. V was trimmed by 8 bases and J by 4 bases, leaving 14 bases between them. CDR1 and CDR2 (germline): SQVTM, ANQGSEA. The CDR3 loop is CSRSSGPTGELFF. CDR3 nucleotide sequence: TGCAGCCGAAGTAGCGGCCCCACCGGGGAGCTGTTTTTT.